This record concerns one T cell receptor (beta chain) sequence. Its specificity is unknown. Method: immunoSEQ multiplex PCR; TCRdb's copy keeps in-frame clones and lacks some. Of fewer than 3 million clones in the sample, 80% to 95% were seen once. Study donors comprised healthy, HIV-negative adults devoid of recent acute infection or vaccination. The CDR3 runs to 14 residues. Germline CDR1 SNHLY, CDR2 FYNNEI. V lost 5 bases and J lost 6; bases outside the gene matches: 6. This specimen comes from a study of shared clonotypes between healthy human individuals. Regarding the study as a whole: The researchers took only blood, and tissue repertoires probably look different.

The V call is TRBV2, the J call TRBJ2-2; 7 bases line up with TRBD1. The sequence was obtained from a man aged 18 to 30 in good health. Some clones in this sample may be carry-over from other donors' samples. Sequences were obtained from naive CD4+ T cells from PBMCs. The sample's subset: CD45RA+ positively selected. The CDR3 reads CASSREQGSGELFF. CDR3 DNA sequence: TGTGCCAGCAGTCGCGAACAGGGGTCCGGGGAGCTGTTTTTT. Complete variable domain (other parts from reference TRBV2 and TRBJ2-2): EPEVTQTPSHQVTQMGQEVILRCVPISNHLYFYWYRQILGQKVEFLVSFYNNEISEKSEIFDDQFSVERPDGSNFTLKIRSTKLEDSAMYFCASSREQGSGELFFGEGSRLTVL.